This T cell receptor beta chain is from a study of shared clonotypes between healthy human individuals. Looking at the study overall: Aged 18 to 49, the donors were a couple of women and a few men.

Naive CD8 cells lacked CD45RO and underwent positive selection for CCR7, leaving out terminally differentiated effector memory CD45RA+ cells. In germline, CDR1 is MNHEY, CDR2 SMNVEV (reference sequence). The CDR3 is 14 residues long. Between the trimmed V and J ends, which lost 6 bases and 3 bases, there was a span of 15 bases. A remark on this clone: Its antigen is currently unknown.

This table comes from immunoSEQ multiplex PCR, and its TCRdb copy is limited to in-frame clones, with some not included. The data show a few million clones, roughly 93% seen once. The study, taken as a whole, reports: Around 4.7% was the fraction of naive CD4 clonotypes found shared across a few donors.

The sequencing input was naive CD8+ T cells from PBMCs. The clonotype was recovered from a man younger than 35 in good health. Some clones in this sample may be carry-over from other donors' samples. The gene calls are TRBV27 and TRBJ2-7; D tentatively reads TRBD1 or TRBD2 (6 bases each). CDR3: CASSRGTLGYEQYF. The CDR3 bases are TGTGCCAGCAGCCGCGGGACATTAGGCTACGAGCAGTACTTC.